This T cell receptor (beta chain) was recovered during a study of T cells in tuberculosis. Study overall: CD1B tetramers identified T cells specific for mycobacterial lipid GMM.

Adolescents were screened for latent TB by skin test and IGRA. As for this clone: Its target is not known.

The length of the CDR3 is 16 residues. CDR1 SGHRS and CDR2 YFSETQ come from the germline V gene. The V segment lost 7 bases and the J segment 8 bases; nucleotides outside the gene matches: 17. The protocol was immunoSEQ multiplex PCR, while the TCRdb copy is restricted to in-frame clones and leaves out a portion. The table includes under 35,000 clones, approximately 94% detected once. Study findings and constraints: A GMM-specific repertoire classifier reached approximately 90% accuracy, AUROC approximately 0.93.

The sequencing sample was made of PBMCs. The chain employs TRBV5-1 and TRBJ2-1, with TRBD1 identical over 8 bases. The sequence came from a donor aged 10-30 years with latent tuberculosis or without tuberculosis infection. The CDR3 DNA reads TGCGCCAGCTTCCAGCCCCCAGGGGGCGCGTTGGATGAGCAGTTCTTC. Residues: CASFQPPGGALDEQFF.